These T cell receptor beta chains were read from a single sample in a study of blood T cell repertoires in COVID-19. Profiling relied on immunoSEQ multiplex PCR, and the TCRdb table lists in-frame clones only, not all of them. There are approximately 22,000 clones in the sample; about 81% occur only once, and less than 2.5% lies in the top ten. Sample: peripheral blood. These receptors originate from a woman in her 70s with COVID-19, enrolled during active disease. The CDR3 runs from the conserved cysteine through the conserved F or W. The D gene is left open where the match is weak. Some rows mark clone size as missing; the rest say once, few, many or name a class of expanded clone.

clone_size	d_call	j_call	v_call	cdr3_nt	cdr3_aa
-	-	TRBJ2-2	TRBV14	TGTGCCAGCAGCCTGGTGGGGGCCACCGGGGAGCTGTTTTTT	CASSLVGATGELFF
-	-	TRBJ1-4	TRBV7-3	TGTGCCAGCAGCCCCCAGGGTGGTGAAAAACTGTTTTTT	CASSPQGGEKLFF
-	TRBD1	TRBJ2-2	TRBV5-1	TGCGCCAGCAGTCTCCGCCCCCCCGCAGGGGGCTCCGCCGGGAAGCTGTTTTTT	CASSLRPPAGGSAGKLFF
-	-	TRBJ1-1	TRBV5-1	TGCGCCAGCAGCCGGGGAGGAGCTGGAAACACTGAAGCTTTCTTT	CASSRGGAGNTEAFF
-	-	TRBJ1-2	TRBV7-2	TGTGCCAGCAGCTTAGTTGGGGGCCCCCTTAACTATGGCTACACCTTC	CASSLVGGPLNYGYTF
-	TRBD1	TRBJ1-3	TRBV5-1	TGCGCCAGCAGCTCCCAACCCAAGACAGGGGGAAACACCATATATTTT	CASSSQPKTGGNTIYF
-	-	TRBJ2-3	TRBV7-3	TGTGCCAGCAGCTCAGCGGGCCTGGATACAGATACGCAGTATTTT	CASSSAGLDTDTQYF
-	TRBD1	TRBJ1-6	TRBV7-8	TGTGCCAGCAGACAGGGGTCAATGGATAATTCACCCCTCCACTTT	CASRQGSMDNSPLHF
-	TRBD1	TRBJ1-2	TRBV9	TGTGCCAGCAGCCCAGGACAGGGCTCCTATGGCTACACCTTC	CASSPGQGSYGYTF
-	-	TRBJ2-3	TRBV7-3	TGTGCCAGCAGCCGGGACACCGTAGATACGCAGTATTTT	CASSRDTVDTQYF
-	-	TRBJ1-1	TRBV6-2/TRBV6-3	TGTGCCAGCAGTCCAGACAATCTTAGGACTGAAGCTTTCTTT	CASSPDNLRTEAFF
-	-	TRBJ1-1	TRBV5-4	TGTGCCAGCAGCCGGGAAAGCGAAGCTTTCTTT	CASSRESEAFF
-	TRBD2	TRBJ2-3	TRBV19	TGTGCCAGTAAAGCGGGAGGGGTGGGAGATACGCAGTATTTT	CASKAGGVGDTQYF
few	TRBD1	TRBJ1-1	TRBV10-3	TGTGCCATCAGCGGACAGGGGGCTGACACTGAAGCTTTCTTT	CAISGQGADTEAFF
few	-	TRBJ1-6	TRBV2	TGTGCCAGCAGTGAAGCGGCCTCGTTGTATAATTCACCCCTCCACTTT	CASSEAASLYNSPLHF
-	TRBD1	TRBJ1-5	TRBV15	TGTGCCACCAGCAGAGGGGGACCGCAGGGGGTTCAGCCCCAGCATTTT	CATSRGGPQGVQPQHF
-	TRBD1	TRBJ1-6	TRBV13	TGTGCCAGCAGCTCCCCCCGGGACAGCGAAAGCTCCTATAATTCACCCCTCCACTTT	CASSSPRDSESSYNSPLHF
once	TRBD1	TRBJ1-2	TRBV7-9	TGTGCCACCCACCGAGGGACAGGCATCCCGAGAGGCTACACCTTC	CATHRGTGIPRGYTF
-	-	TRBJ1-3	TRBV5-1	TGCGCCAGCAGGCCGGACAGCATCTCTGGAAACACCATATATTTT	CASRPDSISGNTIYF
-	-	TRBJ2-1	TRBV19	TGTGCCAGTAGTGAGGCACGGGGGCAGTTCTTC	CASSEARGQFF
-	-	TRBJ2-2	TRBV7-2	TGTGCCAGCAGCTTATTTAGCGTAAACACCGGGGAGCTGTTTTTT	CASSLFSVNTGELFF
few	-	TRBJ1-5	TRBV15	TGTGCCACCAGCAGACAGAATCAGCCCCAGCATTTT	CATSRQNQPQHF
-	TRBD2	TRBJ2-5	TRBV5-5	TGTGCCAGCAGCTCCGGGACTAGAAGTGAGACCCAGTACTTC	CASSSGTRSETQYF
-	-	TRBJ1-1	TRBV5-1	TGCGCCAGCGGCCGGGGTCCATCTGGAGGGACTGAAGCTTTCTTT	CASGRGPSGGTEAFF
-	-	TRBJ1-6	TRBV6-4	TGTGCCAGCAGTGACTCCCGACAGGCGAGCTCCTATAATTCACCCCTCCACTTT	CASSDSRQASSYNSPLHF
-	-	TRBJ1-2	TRBV9	TGTGCCAGCAGCGTAGGGGGCATAAACTATGGCTACACCTTC	CASSVGGINYGYTF
-	TRBD1	TRBJ2-6	TRBV14	TGTGCCAGCGGGGACAGGGCACCCTCTGGGGCCAACGTCCTGACTTTC	CASGDRAPSGANVLTF
-	TRBD1	TRBJ2-1	TRBV3-1/TRBV3-2	TGTGCCAGCAGCCCAGAGACAGGGAGGCAGTTCTTC	CASSPETGRQFF
-	TRBD1	TRBJ1-1	TRBV5-4	TGTGCCAGCAGACGAACAGGGGAGGAGGCTTTCTTT	CASRRTGEEAFF
-	TRBD1	TRBJ1-6	TRBV7-9	TGTGCCAGCAGCTTAGCGCATGGGACAGGCGGTTCACCCCTCCACTTT	CASSLAHGTGGSPLHF
-	TRBD2	TRBJ2-1	TRBV15	TGTGCCACCAGCGGCAGGGGACTAGCGGGAGGATCCTACAATGAGCAGTTCTTC	CATSGRGLAGGSYNEQFF
-	-	TRBJ1-5	TRBV3-1/TRBV3-2	TGTGCCAGCAGCCAAGATCGACAAGGAGGGTCCCAGCATTTT	CASSQDRQGGSQHF
few	-	TRBJ1-2	TRBV19	TGTGCCAGTAGTGAGAACTATGGCTACACCTTC	CASSENYGYTF
once	-	TRBJ1-2	TRBV15	TGTGCCACCAGCAGATACTCGAAGACAGACCATGGCTACACCTTC	CATSRYSKTDHGYTF
once	TRBD1	TRBJ2-7	TRBV5-1	TGCGCCAGCACCTGGACAGGGGGGAGCTACGAGCAGTACTTC	CASTWTGGSYEQYF
-	-	TRBJ1-1	TRBV5-6	TGTGCCAGCAGTTTTATCGACAGCAACATGAACACTGAAGCTTTCTTT	CASSFIDSNMNTEAFF
-	TRBD1	TRBJ1-5	TRBV19	TGTGCCAGTACACGACAGGGGGTAAGCAATCAGCCCCAGCATTTT	CASTRQGVSNQPQHF
-	TRBD2	TRBJ2-3	TRBV7-3	TGTGCCAGCAGCCCAGGACTAGTTAGCACAGATACGCAGTATTTT	CASSPGLVSTDTQYF
-	-	TRBJ2-1	TRBV27	TGTGCCAGCAGTTTAGTCGGAGTCAATGAGCAGTTCTTC	CASSLVGVNEQFF
few	-	TRBJ2-7	TRBV12-3/TRBV12-4	TGTGCCAGCAGTTTATACGGCTCCTACGAGCAGTACTTC	CASSLYGSYEQYF
-	-	TRBJ1-1	TRBV28	TGTGCCAGCAGCCTTACAGGGCTCGGGACTGAAGCTTTCTTT	CASSLTGLGTEAFF
once	TRBD1	TRBJ2-7	TRBV2	TGTGCCAGCACTCGGGACAGGGGCGGCTCCTACGAGCAGTACTTC	CASTRDRGGSYEQYF
-	-	TRBJ2-5	TRBV7-8	TGTGCCATCTCCCAGGGGGGCGCGGAGACCCAGTACTTC	CAISQGGAETQYF
-	-	TRBJ2-2	TRBV7-2	TGTGCCAGCAGCTTAGAAGGCTGGAGGGGTCGAGCCACCGGGGAGCTGTTTTTT	CASSLEGWRGRATGELFF
-	TRBD1	TRBJ1-6	TRBV2	TGTGCCAGCAGGGGGGACAGGGGTGAAAATTCACCCCTCCACTTT	CASRGDRGENSPLHF
-	-	TRBJ2-1	TRBV14	TGTGCCAGCAGCAGACAAGAGACCTACAATGAGCAGTTCTTC	CASSRQETYNEQFF
-	-	TRBJ1-2	TRBV6-6	TGTGCCAGCATTGAGGGAGGTTTAATGAGTGGCTACACCTTC	CASIEGGLMSGYTF
-	TRBD1	TRBJ1-1	TRBV18	TGTGCCAGCTCACCACAGACAGGGATGAACACTGAAGCTTTCTTT	CASSPQTGMNTEAFF
-	-	TRBJ1-4	TRBV27	TGTGCCAGCAGGGGGGCTGGAGGCACTAATGAAAAACTGTTTTTT	CASRGAGGTNEKLFF
-	TRBD2	TRBJ2-2	TRBV19	TGTGCCAGTAGTATAGAGGGACTAGCGGTGGGGAACACCGGGGAGCTGTTTTTT	CASSIEGLAVGNTGELFF
-	-	TRBJ1-4	TRBV2	TGTGCCAGCAGTGTACTGGCGGGCATAAATGAAAAACTGTTTTTT	CASSVLAGINEKLFF
-	-	TRBJ1-4	TRBV7-9	TGTGCCAGCAGCTTCACGACAGCGAAGGGAACTAATGAAAAACTGTTTTTT	CASSFTTAKGTNEKLFF
medium-sized	TRBD1	TRBJ1-1	TRBV6-5	TGTGCCAGCAGTCCCCGGACAGGGTGGACTGAAGCTTTCTTT	CASSPRTGWTEAFF